What follows are 26 T cell receptor beta chains derived from one specimen sequenced in a study of CD8 T cells in ankylosing spondylitis. One entry per CDR3 protein, called by TCRdb with MiXCR from the 5' RACE reads. Of tens of thousands of distinct CDR3 sequences listed, about 5.1% are singletons. The sample taken for sequencing was blood, either unsorted or a sorted T cell fraction (not recorded which). The receptors derive from a female donor with ankylosing spondylitis or in good health (not recorded which).

This clonotype showed up many times. The gene calls are TRBV9 and TRBJ2-7; D is possibly TRBD1 (6 bases). From germline, CDR1 is SGDLS and CDR2 YYNGEE. CDR3 length: 15 residues. V shed 4 bases and J shed 2 bases, with 16 bases lying between them. CDR3 region: CASSPAPGTTYEQYF. For the CDR3, the DNA is TGTGCCAGCAGCCCGGCTCCCGGGACAACCTACGAGCAGTACTTC.

This clonotype was counted many times. This chain connects TRBV9 to TRBJ1-3; tentative D call: TRBD1 (6 bases). Germline CDR1 and CDR2: SGDLS and YYNGEE. The CDR3 contains 14 residues. Trimming pared 4 bases from V and 3 bases from J, leaving 11 bases between. The chain's CDR3 is CASSLEDSGNTIYF. The CDR3 nucleotides read TGTGCCAGCAGCCTGGAGGACAGTGGAAACACCATATATTTT.

This clonotype came up a few times. This chain uses TRBV9 with TRBJ2-2; possibly TRBD1 or TRBD2 for D (5 bases each). Looked up from germline, CDR1 is SGDLS and CDR2 is YYNGEE. V gave up 3 bases and J gave up 5 bases, with 14 bases separating them. The CDR3 is 15 amino acids. CDR3 DNA: TGTGCCAGCAGCGCCGGGACGCAACTTACCGGGGAGCTGTTTTTT. This codes for CASSAGTQLTGELFF.

This clonotype was seen ten or more times. The J gene is TRBJ2-1, the V gene TRBV9; no clear D gene. The CDR3 sequence is 14 residues long. V lost 3 bases to trimming and J lost 10 bases, with 17 bases between them. CDR1 and CDR2 (germline): SGDLS, YYNGEE. In DNA form, the CDR3 reads TGTGCCAGCAGCGCTGATTTAATCCCGAGGGAGCAGTTCTTC. This translates into CASSADLIPREQFF.

This clonotype was seen repeatedly, ten times or more. CDR3 sequence reads: CASGGQNSPLHF. The CDR3 nucleotides read TGTGCCAGCGGGGGTCAGAATTCACCCCTCCACTTT. The chain employs TRBV9 and TRBJ1-6; TRBD1 is a possible D gene (5 bases). The CDR3 totals 12 residues. Trimming took off 7 bases at V and 7 bases at J, with 9 bases between the two ends. The germline gives CDR1 SGDLS, CDR2 YYNGEE.

This clonotype appeared many times. The chain joins TRBV9 to TRBJ2-3; D is possibly TRBD2 (6 bases). The CDR3 is 14 amino acids. CDR1 and CDR2 (germline): SGDLS, YYNGEE. V was cut by 7 bases and J by 2 bases, with 14 bases left in between. Here the CDR3 reads CASGGLISTDTQYF. In DNA form, the CDR3 reads TGTGCCAGCGGGGGGTTAATCTCCACAGATACGCAGTATTTT.

This clonotype was recorded at least ten times. The V and J genes are TRBV9 and TRBJ2-1; 7 bases fit TRBD2. The CDR3 spans 19 residues. After removal of 6 bases from V and 0 bases from J, the junction contained 18 bases not matched to a gene. Per germline, CDR1 SGDLS and CDR2 YYNGEE. The DNA for the CDR3 is TGTGCCAGCACACCAGTGGGGGGGGGAGGCTCGAGCTCCTACAATGAGCAGTTCTTC. This codes for CASTPVGGGGSSSYNEQFF.

There are a few counts of this clonotype. This sequence joins TRBV9 and TRBJ2-5; possible D gene TRBD1, 5 bases. The CDR3 loop spans 14 amino acids. The ends were cut back, 0 bases at V and 0 bases at J, with 6 bases in the middle. Germline loops: CDR1 SGDLS, CDR2 YYNGEE. The chain's CDR3 is CASSVGQYQETQYF. CDR3 DNA: TGTGCCAGCAGCGTAGGACAGTACCAAGAGACCCAGTACTTC.

This clonotype was seen repeatedly, ten times or more. V gene TRBV9 combines with J gene TRBJ1-2, with TRBD1 identical over 9 bases. CDR1 SGDLS and CDR2 YYNGEE come from the germline V gene. There are 15 residues in the CDR3. J was trimmed by 4 bases and V by 4 bases; bases with no gene match: 8. The CDR3 loop reads CASSPETGGGYGYTF. The CDR3 DNA sequence: TGTGCCAGCAGCCCGGAAACAGGGGGCGGCTATGGCTACACCTTC.

This clonotype was observed a handful of times. The chain employs TRBV9 and TRBJ2-5; D might be TRBD2 (6 bases). Germline values: CDR1 SGDLS, CDR2 YYNGEE. This CDR3 has 14 amino acids. V was pared by 0 bases and J by 3 bases, with 9 bases between. CDR3 sequence reads: CASSVGPGEETQYF. The CDR3 nucleotides are TGTGCCAGCAGCGTAGGGCCGGGAGAAGAGACCCAGTACTTC.

Many counts were recorded for this clonotype. The V call is TRBV9, the J call TRBJ1-1; D is undetermined. Trimming removed 5 bases at V and 1 base at J, with 9 bases between. This CDR3 has 13 amino acids. Germline CDR1 SGDLS, CDR2 YYNGEE. CDR3 sequence reads: CASRRVENTEAFF. CDR3 sequence (DNA): TGTGCCAGCAGGCGGGTAGAGAACACTGAAGCTTTCTTT.

In this sample, this clonotype turned up many times. V gene TRBV9 combines with J gene TRBJ2-1; TRBD2 might be the D (7 bases). This CDR3 contains 16 residues. Germline-derived CDR1 and CDR2 are SGDLS and YYNGEE. The V end lost 3 bases, the J end lost 4 bases, and 17 bases lay between the germline ends. The CDR3 here is CASSASGGGGYNEQFF. CDR3 coding DNA: TGTGCCAGCAGCGCCAGCGGAGGGGGGGGGTACAATGAGCAGTTCTTC.

This clonotype was picked up many times. V and J are TRBV9 and TRBJ1-1; D uncertain. The CDR3 consists of 12 residues. Germline lookup yields CDR1 SGDLS and CDR2 YYNGEE. V shed 4 bases and J shed 6 bases, with 10 bases lying between them. CDR3: CASSQVKAEAFF. In DNA, the CDR3 is TGTGCCAGCAGCCAAGTCAAGGCTGAAGCTTTCTTT. Looking up the rest from reference TRBV9 and TRBJ1-1 gives the full variable domain: DSGVTQTPKHLITATGQRVTLRCSPRSGDLSVYWYQQSLDQGLQFLIQYYNGEERAKGNILERFSAQQFPDLHSELNLSSLELGDSALYFCASSQVKAEAFFGQGTRLTVV.

This clonotype was observed at least ten times. V is TRBV9 and J is TRBJ2-5; D not certain. V shed 0 bases and J shed 1 base, with 10 bases lying between them. The CDR3 is made up of 15 amino acids. The germline V gene encodes CDR1 SGDLS and CDR2 YYNGEE. CDR3 residues: CASSVGGGTQETQYF. As DNA, the CDR3 is TGTGCCAGCAGCGTAGGTGGCGGAACCCAAGAGACCCAGTACTTC.

The rearrangement links TRBV9 to TRBJ2-4, with 8 bases lining up with TRBD1. This CDR3 has 16 amino acids. Unmatched junction bases numbered 5, after V lost 0 bases and J lost 3 bases. The V gene's germline CDR1 is SGDLS and CDR2 YYNGEE. As DNA, the CDR3 is TGTGCCAGCAGCGTAGGAGGGACAGGAGTCAAAAACATTCAGTACTTC. Its translation: CASSVGGTGVKNIQYF.

This clonotype appeared many times. The V gene is TRBV9, the J gene TRBJ2-3; D perhaps matches TRBD2 (5 bases). CDR3 length equals 14 residues. The germline CDR1 and CDR2 sequences are SGDLS and YYNGEE. The germline V and J ends were trimmed by 3 bases and 0 bases, with 8 bases remaining between them. The CDR3: CASSAAVSTDTQYF. The CDR3 region has the DNA TGTGCCAGCAGCGCAGCGGTTAGCACAGATACGCAGTATTTT.

This clonotype showed up many times. Here the CDR3 DNA reads TGTGCCAGCAGCTTCGGGGGAAACAATGAGCAGTTCTTC. The encoded protein is CASSFGGNNEQFF. The genes are TRBV9 and TRBJ2-1; a weak D match, TRBD2 (6 bases). Germline V CDR1 and CDR2: SGDLS, YYNGEE. Trimming removed 4 bases from V and 5 bases from J, with 10 bases in between. The CDR3 contains 13 residues.

Many counts were recorded for this clonotype. The chain has TRBV9 and TRBJ1-1; D is unclear. V lost 4 bases to trimming and J lost 3 bases, with 19 bases between them. CDR3 length equals 16 residues. CDR1 is SGDLS, CDR2 YYNGEE, per germline. CDR3 in amino acids: CASSPSSSPRDTEAFF. CDR3 bases: TGTGCCAGCAGCCCGTCGAGCTCGCCTCGGGACACTGAAGCTTTCTTT.

This clonotype was recorded many times. The CDR3 here is CASSVGAGETQYF. Here the CDR3 DNA reads TGTGCCAGCAGCGTAGGTGCAGGGGAGACCCAGTACTTC. The rearrangement joins TRBV9 to TRBJ2-5; tentatively, D is TRBD1 (5 bases). This CDR3 is built from 13 residues. Trimming left V 0 bases short and J 5 bases short, with 8 bases between. Germline CDR1 reads SGDLS; CDR2 reads YYNGEE.

This clonotype was seen ten or more times. The rearrangement uses TRBV9 and TRBJ2-7; TRBD2 agrees at 8 bases. The CDR3 loop spans 16 amino acids. Trimming removed 4 bases from V and 0 bases from J; junction bases left unmatched: 9. Germline CDR1 reads SGDLS; CDR2 reads YYNGEE. Written as DNA, the CDR3 is TGTGCCAGCAGCCCCCGATTAGCGGGGCCCTCCTACGAGCAGTACTTC. Encoded protein: CASSPRLAGPSYEQYF.

In this sample, this clonotype turned up many times. V gene TRBV9 combines with J gene TRBJ2-3; no reliable D call. The CDR3 spans 13 residues. V was clipped by 5 bases and J by 4 bases, with 11 bases between them. Germline CDR1 is SGDLS and CDR2 is YYNGEE. The chain's CDR3 is CASSATIADTQYF. The CDR3 region has the DNA TGTGCCAGCAGTGCCACAATTGCAGATACGCAGTATTTT.

The J gene is TRBJ2-2, the V gene TRBV9; D is tentatively TRBD1 or TRBD2 (5 bases each). CDR1 is SGDLS, CDR2 YYNGEE, per germline. The V end lost 4 bases, the J end lost 6 bases, and 13 bases lay between the germline ends. The CDR3 is made up of 14 amino acids. CDR3 region: CASSQQVGAGELFF. Here the CDR3 DNA reads TGTGCCAGCAGCCAGCAGGTGGGGGCCGGGGAGCTGTTTTTT.

In this sample, this clonotype turned up many times. This chain links TRBV9 with TRBJ2-2, with 9 bases aligning to TRBD2. The CDR3 totals 17 residues. Losses at the gene ends were 4 bases for V and 1 base for J; bases not matched to a gene: 8. The germline CDR1 and CDR2 sequences are SGDLS and YYNGEE. As DNA, the CDR3 is TGTGCCAGCAGCATTCGAGCGGGAGGACTGAACACCGGGGAGCTGTTTTTT. It encodes CASSIRAGGLNTGELFF.

This clonotype was seen repeatedly, ten times or more. This chain joins TRBV9 and TRBJ2-5; D is perhaps TRBD2 (6 bases). Germline CDR1 is SGDLS and CDR2 is YYNGEE. The CDR3 runs 15 residues. Trimming removed 2 bases from V and 5 bases from J, with 16 bases in between. CDR3 in amino acids: CASSVGLSDFETQYF. The DNA of the CDR3 is TGTGCCAGCAGCGTCGGACTATCTGATTTCGAGACCCAGTACTTC.

Many counts were recorded for this clonotype. The chain is built from TRBV9 and TRBJ2-5, with D possibly TRBD2 on 5 matching bases. With 1 base removed from V and 5 bases from J, the gap between germline ends came to 15 bases. The CDR3 totals 15 residues. CDR1 SGDLS and CDR2 YYNGEE come from the germline V gene. The CDR3 reads CASSVIGDRSETQYF. The CDR3 nucleotides read TGTGCCAGCAGCGTAATCGGGGATAGGAGTGAGACCCAGTACTTC.

The rearrangement links TRBV9 to TRBJ2-2; D gene unclear. Germline loops: CDR1 SGDLS, CDR2 YYNGEE. V lost 2 bases, J lost 10 bases, and 18 bases lay in between. The CDR3 totals 15 residues. The CDR3 DNA reads as TGTGCCAGCAGCGTGCGCAGAGAGTTTCCCGAGGAGCTGTTTTTT. It specifies CASSVRREFPEELFF. Full variable domain (outside the CDR3, taken from reference TRBV9 and TRBJ2-2): DSGVTQTPKHLITATGQRVTLRCSPRSGDLSVYWYQQSLDQGLQFLIQYYNGEERAKGNILERFSAQQFPDLHSELNLSSLELGDSALYFCASSVRREFPEELFFGEGSRLTVL.